The 11 T cell receptor beta chains reported below all come from one sample, sequenced in a study of OX40 agonist ivuxolimab in advanced cancers. Preparation of the library involved the immunoSEQ multiplex PCR assay. This immuneACCESS table, as held by TCRdb, lists in-frame sequences with V and J called but not all clones. Of the missing ones, under half trace to an unresolved V gene in checked studies; the others have no known cause. The sample profile shows around 80,000 clones; around 86% of them were found once. The top ten clones comprise 3.1% of the sample. The sample was CD4+ or CD8+ T cells sorted from blood, taken in a trial of the OX40 agonist ivuxolimab. These receptors originate from an adult with an advanced solid tumor such as melanoma, head and neck, liver or kidney cancer.

This sequence joins TRBV19 and TRBJ2-1; 9 positions match TRBD2. The CDR3 is 16 amino acids. The trim removed 3 bases at V and 2 bases at J, leaving 5 bases unmatched. CDR1 is LNHDA and CDR2 is SQIVND in the germline V gene (reference sequence). The CDR3 loop reads CASSMGPSGTYNEQFF. CDR3 nucleotide sequence: TGTGCCAGTAGTATGGGGCCTAGCGGGACCTACAATGAGCAGTTCTTC. The complete variable domain, with remaining parts taken from reference TRBV19 and TRBJ2-1, reads DGGITQSPKYLFRKEGQNVTLSCEQNLNHDAMYWYRQDPGQGLRLIYYSQIVNDFQKGDIAEGYSVSREKKESFPLTVTSAQKNPTAFYLCASSMGPSGTYNEQFFGPGTRLTVL.

This chain connects TRBV30 to TRBJ1-4; 7 bases match TRBD1. The CDR3 covers 14 residues. Germline V CDR1 and CDR2: GTSNPN, SVGIG (reference sequence). After removal of 7 bases from V and 4 bases from J, the junction contained 9 bases not matched to a gene. The CDR3 spells CAYTEQGFNEKLFF. The CDR3 coding sequence is TGTGCCTACACCGAACAGGGGTTTAATGAAAAACTGTTTTTT.

This chain links TRBV9 with TRBJ1-5, with TRBD1 identical over 11 bases. CDR3 size: 14 residues. Germline lookup yields CDR1 SGDLS and CDR2 YYNGEE. V shed 4 bases and J 5 bases; nucleotides not matched to a gene: 2. CDR3 residues: CASSLGQGDQPQHF. CDR3 DNA: TGTGCCAGCAGCTTGGGACAGGGGGATCAGCCCCAGCATTTT.

The chain employs TRBV11-2 and TRBJ1-4; D not certain. The germline gives CDR1 SGHAT, CDR2 FQNNGV. This CDR3 has 15 amino acids. V lost 5 bases and J 5 bases, leaving 15 bases between the germline ends. CDR3 in DNA: TGTGCCAGCAGCCCCCAGTTTAGTCAAAATGAAAAACTGTTTTTT. The encoded protein is CASSPQFSQNEKLFF.

The gene calls are TRBV10-3 and TRBJ2-5; 9 bases map to TRBD1. Trimming removed 7 bases from V and 2 bases from J; junction bases left unmatched: 5. Per germline, CDR1 ENHRY and CDR2 SYGVKD. The CDR3 is made up of 14 amino acids. DNA for the CDR3: TGTGCCATCAACTCCGGGACAGGGCAAGAGACCCAGTACTTC. Amino acids: CAINSGTGQETQYF.

This clone has just a few counts. This rearrangement joins TRBV9 to TRBJ2-7; 9 nucleotides agree with TRBD1. The germline V gene has CDR1 SGDLS and CDR2 YYNGEE. The CDR3 consists of 15 residues. V shed 2 bases, J shed 9 bases, and the junction held 12 bases outside the gene matches. The CDR3: CASSVALTGGERQYF. Here the CDR3 DNA reads TGTGCCAGCAGCGTTGCCCTTACAGGGGGCGAAAGGCAGTACTTC.

There are a few counts of this clone. The chain recombines TRBV19 with TRBJ2-3, with D possibly called TRBD1 or TRBD2 (5 bases each). The CDR3 is 19 residues long. CDR1 is LNHDA, CDR2 SQIVND, per germline (reference sequence). Trimming stripped 6 bases from V and 6 bases from J, with 31 bases between. CDR3 bases: TGTGCCAGTAGGAGGGACGCGTTCAGCCCATTCAGCGGTCTGGATACGCAGTATTTT. Protein product: CASRRDAFSPFSGLDTQYF.

This rearrangement joins TRBV9 to TRBJ2-1; D is possibly TRBD2 (5 bases). V was cut by 3 bases and J by 9 bases, with 13 bases left in between. CDR1 SGDLS and CDR2 YYNGEE come from the germline V gene. CDR3 length: 13 residues. As DNA, the CDR3 is TGTGCCAGCAGCGCCACTAGACTCGGTGAGCAGTTCTTC. Translated, it gives CASSATRLGEQFF.

This chain uses TRBV2 with TRBJ1-5, with 11 bases lining up with TRBD1. CDR1 and CDR2 (germline): SNHLY, FYNNEI. There are 16 residues in the CDR3. V lost 6 bases, J lost 3 bases, and 7 bases stayed unmatched. The CDR3 nucleotides are TGTGCCAGCAGAACCGGGACAGGGGGGTACAATCAGCCCCAGCATTTT. This gives the protein CASRTGTGGYNQPQHF. The whole variable domain, remainder taken from reference TRBV2 and TRBJ1-5, is EPEVTQTPSHQVTQMGQEVILRCVPISNHLYFYWYRQILGQKVEFLVSFYNNEISEKSEIFDDQFSVERPDGSNFTLKIRSTKLEDSAMYFCASRTGTGGYNQPQHFGDGTRLSIL.

Of note for this clone: The same CDR3 also results from other DNA sequences found in this sample. This chain joins TRBV7-2 and TRBJ2-5; D is uncertain. Looked up from germline, CDR1 is SGHTA and CDR2 is FQGNSA. With 2 bases removed from V and 5 bases from J, the gap between germline ends came to 3 bases. The length of the CDR3 is 11 residues. CDR3 loop: CASSLSETQYF. DNA for the CDR3: TGTGCCAGCAGCTTAAGTGAGACCCAGTACTTC.

CDR3: CASGRDEKLFF. Here the CDR3 DNA reads TGTGCCAGCGGGCGGGATGAAAAACTGTTTTTT. The chain carries TRBV6-1 and TRBJ1-4; no clear D gene. Trimming removed 8 bases at V and 6 bases at J, with 7 bases between. Germline V gives CDR1 MNHNS, CDR2 SASEGT. This CDR3 has 11 residues.